The clone carrying this T cell receptor beta chain was counted at least ten times. The target antigen is unknown. Germline-derived CDR1 and CDR2 are LGHDT and YNNKEL (reference sequence). V lost 4 bases to trimming and J lost 4 bases, with 5 bases between them. The CDR3 has 12 amino acids. This entry comes from a study of response to subunit inactivated influenza vaccine. Study outcomes and limitations: Each seasonal flu vaccination may recruit only limited new T cells, authors suggested.

TCRdb itself ran the RT-PCR reads through MiXCR, one entry per CDR3 protein. The repertoire holds approximately 530,000 distinct CDR3 sequences, with about 7.2% as singletons. V and J are TRBV3-1 and TRBJ2-1; D uncertain. This clonotype was sampled from a man aged 50 to 75 who received an inactivated influenza vaccine. Sequences were derived from PBMCs from blood, sampled about 24 months after vaccination. The CDR3 DNA is TGTGCCAGCAGCCCCCGATACAATGAGCAGTTCTTC. Amino acids: CASSPRYNEQFF.